This TCR beta chain came from a study of OX40 agonist ivuxolimab in advanced cancers. Study information: Ivuxolimab, an antibody that agonizes OX40 (CD134), was administered to the patients. Participants, approximately 83% male, averaged about 59 years of age, ranging from 23 to 79.

Concerning this clone itself: The antigen remains undetermined.

Germline V gene data show CDR1 as MDHEN and CDR2 as SYDVKM. V lost 6 bases, J lost 4 bases, and 14 bases stayed unmatched. The length of the CDR3 is 17 residues. Findings and caveats of the study: Low normalized T-cell clonal expansion also characterized some of the nonresponders. At 0.1 to 3.0 mg/kg and by week 6, clonal expansion occurred in CD4+ and CD8+ blood T cells.

TCRdb's copy holds only in-frame clones and misses some; the assay was immunoSEQ multiplex PCR. The table shows tens of thousands of clones, with more than 75% occurring only once. This receptor was taken from an adult with an advanced solid tumor such as melanoma, head and neck, liver or kidney cancer. The chain combines TRBV28 with TRBJ2-2; 7 bases line up with TRBD1. This specimen was CD4+ or CD8+ T cells sorted from blood, taken in a trial of the OX40 agonist ivuxolimab. CDR3 sequence (DNA): TGTGCCAGCAGCCAGAGAGTGACAGGGTCCGGCACCGGGGAGCTGTTTTTT. Its protein is CASSQRVTGSGTGELFF.